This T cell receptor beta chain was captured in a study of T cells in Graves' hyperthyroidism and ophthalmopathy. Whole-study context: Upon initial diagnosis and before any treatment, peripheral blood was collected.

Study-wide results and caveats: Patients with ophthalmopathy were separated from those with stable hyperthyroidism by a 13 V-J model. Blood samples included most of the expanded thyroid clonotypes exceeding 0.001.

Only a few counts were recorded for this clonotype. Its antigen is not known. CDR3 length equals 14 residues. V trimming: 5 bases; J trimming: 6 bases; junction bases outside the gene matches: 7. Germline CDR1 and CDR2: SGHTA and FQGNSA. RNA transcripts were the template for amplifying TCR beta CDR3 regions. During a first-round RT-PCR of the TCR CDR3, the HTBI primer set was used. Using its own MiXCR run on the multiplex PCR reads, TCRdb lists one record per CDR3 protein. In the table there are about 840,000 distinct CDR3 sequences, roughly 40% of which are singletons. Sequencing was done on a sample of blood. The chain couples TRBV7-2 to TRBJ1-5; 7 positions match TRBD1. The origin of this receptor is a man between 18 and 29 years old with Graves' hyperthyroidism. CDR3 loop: CASSPRQGSQPQHF. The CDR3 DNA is TGTGCCAGCAGCCCCAGACAGGGTTCTCAGCCCCAGCATTTT.